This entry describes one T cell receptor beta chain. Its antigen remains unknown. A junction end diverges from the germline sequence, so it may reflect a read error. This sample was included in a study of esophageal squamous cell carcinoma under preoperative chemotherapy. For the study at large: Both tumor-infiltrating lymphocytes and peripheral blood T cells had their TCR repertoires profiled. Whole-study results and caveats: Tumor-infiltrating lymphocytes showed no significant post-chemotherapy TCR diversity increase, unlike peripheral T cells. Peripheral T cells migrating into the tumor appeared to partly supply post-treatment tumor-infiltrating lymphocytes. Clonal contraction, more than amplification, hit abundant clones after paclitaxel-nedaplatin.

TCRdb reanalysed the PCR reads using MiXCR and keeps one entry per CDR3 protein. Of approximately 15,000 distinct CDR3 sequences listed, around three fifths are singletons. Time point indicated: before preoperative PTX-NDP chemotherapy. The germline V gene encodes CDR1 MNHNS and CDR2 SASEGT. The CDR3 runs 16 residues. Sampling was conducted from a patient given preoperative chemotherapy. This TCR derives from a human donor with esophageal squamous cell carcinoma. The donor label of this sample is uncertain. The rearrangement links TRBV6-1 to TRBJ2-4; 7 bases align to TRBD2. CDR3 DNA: TGTGCCAGCAGTGAAGCGGGGGGGTGGGCCAAAAACACGCAGTATTTC. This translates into CASSEAGGWAKNTQYF.